This T cell receptor beta chain stems from a study of shared clonotypes between healthy human individuals. Study summary: CD4 naive cells filled three plates per donor, CD4 memory three, CD8 naive two and CD8 memory one. Study results and caveats: Sharing across a handful of donors was seen in 4% to 6.5% of naive CD4 clonotypes. Naive subsets generally had larger estimated richness than memory subsets.

The CDR3 extends over 15 amino acids. CDR1 is SGHAT and CDR2 is FQNNGV in the germline V gene. Trimming cost V 4 bases and J 5 bases; bases outside gene matches: 7. To note about this clone: The antigen remains unidentified.

Naive CD8 cells comprised CD45RO-negative, CCR7-positively selected cells, excluding terminally differentiated effector memory CD45RA+ cells. Sorted-subset replicate PCR reactions contained around 220 ng DNA, corresponding to approximately 30,000 T cell genomes. The method was immunoSEQ multiplex PCR; TCRdb's version includes in-frame clones alone and lacks a portion of them. In the table there are millions of clones, 93% of which are singletons. Sequencing was done on a sample of naive CD8+ T cells from PBMCs. The chain is built from TRBV11-2 and TRBJ2-1; TRBD2 agrees at 8 bases. The TCR originated in a man in his late teens or twenties in good health. Some clones in this sample may be carry-over from other donors' samples. The CDR3 protein is CASSSVAGINNEQFF. The CDR3 coding sequence is TGTGCCAGCAGCTCAGTAGCGGGAATCAACAATGAGCAGTTCTTC.